These 14 T cell receptor beta chains were sequenced from one sample in a study of human T cells and chemical hapten exposure. The authors' total RNA extraction used unfractionated whole blood. TCRdb passed the 5' RACE reads through MiXCR, listing each CDR3 protein once. The sample has more than 75,000 distinct CDR3 sequences; 15% to 20% are singletons. These receptors all come from a female donor in good health.

V and J are TRBV27 and TRBJ1-4; 11 nucleotides match TRBD1. Trimming cost V 5 bases and J 2 bases; bases outside gene matches: 10. This CDR3 spans 18 amino acids. In germline, CDR1 is MNHEY, CDR2 SMNVEV (reference sequence). The CDR3 DNA is TGTGCCAGCAGTCCCCGGGACAGGGGGGGGTGGACTAATGAAAAACTGTTTTTT. This gives the protein CASSPRDRGGWTNEKLFF.

This clonotype was seen a handful of times. The V and J genes are TRBV7-2 and TRBJ2-1, with 13 bases matching TRBD2. With 2 bases clipped from V and 8 bases from J, the junction kept 6 bases outside the gene matches. The CDR3 has 16 residues. Germline assignment: CDR1 SGHTA and CDR2 FQGNSA. The CDR3 reads CASSLLGLAGADEQFF. The CDR3 region has the DNA TGTGCCAGCAGCTTACTCGGACTAGCGGGAGCCGATGAGCAGTTCTTC.

V and J are TRBV5-8 and TRBJ2-3; D may be TRBD1 or TRBD2 (5 bases each). CDR1 is SGHTS, CDR2 YDEGEE, per germline. V was trimmed by 3 bases and J by 2 bases, leaving 13 bases between them. The CDR3 has 15 amino acids. CDR3 nucleotide sequence: TGTGCCAGCAGCTCTGGATTTGGGACCACAGATACGCAGTATTTT. Amino acids: CASSSGFGTTDTQYF.

The V and J genes are TRBV6-2 or TRBV6-3 and TRBJ2-7; D remains ambiguous. Trimming removed 7 bases from V and 4 bases from J, with 8 bases in between. Germline V CDR1 and CDR2: MNHEY, SVGEGT. The CDR3 loop spans 11 amino acids. CDR3 in amino acids: CASTDCYEQYF. CDR3 DNA sequence: TGTGCCAGCACAGACTGTTACGAGCAGTACTTC.

This clonotype was found a few times. The chain recombines TRBV2 with TRBJ2-5; D call uncertain. CDR3 length: 14 amino acids. V shed 4 bases and J shed 1 base, with 10 bases lying between them. Germline CDR1 and CDR2: SNHLY and FYNNEI. CDR3 nucleotide sequence: TGTGCCAGCAGTGGGCGGCAGGCCCAAGAGACCCAGTACTTC. Its translation is CASSGRQAQETQYF.

J is TRBJ1-5 and V is TRBV30; 9 nucleotides match TRBD1. CDR1 is GTSNPN and CDR2 is SVGIG in the germline V gene (reference sequence). The CDR3 is made up of 15 amino acids. The V and J ends lost 2 bases and 9 bases, in that order; junction bases with no gene match: 11. CDR3 sequence (DNA): TGTGCCTGGAGTCCTAGGGACAGGGACTCAGGGCCCCAGCATTTT. Translation: CAWSPRDRDSGPQHF.

The chain uses TRBV20-1 and TRBJ1-5; D is perhaps TRBD1 (6 bases). The germline V and J ends were trimmed by 6 bases and 0 bases, with 12 bases remaining between them. The CDR3 sequence is 14 residues long. Germline CDR1 is DFQATT and CDR2 is SNEGSKA (reference sequence). Here the CDR3 DNA reads TGCAGTGCCAAAACAGGGTCTAGCAATCAGCCCCAGCATTTT. Protein sequence: CSAKTGSSNQPQHF.

This clonotype was counted only a few times. V is TRBV5-6 and J is TRBJ1-6; D possibly corresponds to TRBD1 (5 bases). Trimming removed 4 bases from V and 8 bases from J, with 16 bases in between. The germline V gene has CDR1 SGHDT and CDR2 YYEEEE. The CDR3 consists of 15 residues. CDR3 region: CASSPDGTADSPLHF. The CDR3 region has the DNA TGTGCCAGCAGCCCCGACGGGACGGCAGATTCACCCCTCCACTTT. The entire variable domain, with the rest obtained from reference TRBV5-6 and TRBJ1-6, is as follows: DAGVTQSPTHLIKTRGQQVTLRCSPKSGHDTVSWYQQALGQGPQFIFQYYEEEERQRGNFPDRFSGHQFPNYSSELNVNALLLGDSALYLCASSPDGTADSPLHFGNGTRLTVT.

The rearrangement uses TRBV20-1 and TRBJ1-6; perhaps TRBD1 as D (5 bases). Germline-derived CDR1 and CDR2 are DFQATT and SNEGSKA (reference sequence). This CDR3 comprises 16 residues. The V and J ends lost 5 bases and 0 bases respectively, with 14 bases between them. CDR3 residues: CSAWDSRSSYNSPLHF. The CDR3, as DNA: TGCAGTGCTTGGGACTCCCGGAGCTCCTATAATTCACCCCTCCACTTT.

This clonotype was recorded many times. The chain employs TRBV7-2 and TRBJ2-1; 9 bases map to TRBD1. The CDR3 has 15 amino acids. V was clipped by 1 base and J by 7 bases; unmatched bases: 5. Germline CDR1 and CDR2: SGHTA and FQGNSA. The CDR3 nucleotides read TGTGCCAGCAGCTTAGGGGACAGGGAAGCGAATGAGCAGTTCTTC. Protein sequence: CASSLGDREANEQFF.

This clonotype was observed at least ten times. The chain recombines TRBV7-6 with TRBJ2-6; 9 bases map to TRBD1. Germline loops: CDR1 SGHVS, CDR2 FNYEAQ. Trimming removed 5 bases from V and 0 bases from J; junction bases left unmatched: 8. This CDR3 has 18 residues. CDR3 region: CASSLWTGADSGANVLTF. The CDR3 region has the DNA TGTGCCAGCAGCCTCTGGACAGGGGCCGACTCTGGGGCCAACGTCCTGACTTTC.

The chain couples TRBV5-1 to TRBJ1-1; TRBD1 is a possible D gene (5 bases). CDR3 length equals 13 residues. V was pared by 8 bases and J by 5 bases, with 16 bases between. Germline values: CDR1 SGHRS, CDR2 YFSETQ. CDR3 nucleotide sequence: TGCGCCAGTGGGGCGGACGGGAAGACTGAAGCTTTCTTT. Encoded protein: CASGADGKTEAFF.

The chain joins TRBV20-1 to TRBJ1-1, with a weak D call TRBD1 (5 bases). The V gene lost 5 bases and the J gene lost 0 bases, with 13 bases spanning the gap. The germline V gene has CDR1 DFQATT and CDR2 SNEGSKA (reference sequence). This CDR3 spans 14 amino acids. DNA of the CDR3: TGCAGTGCTTTAGACGACAGAGTGAACACTGAAGCTTTCTTT. Translation: CSALDDRVNTEAFF.

This clonotype has a handful of counts. V is TRBV30 and J is TRBJ2-1; either TRBD1 or TRBD2 may supply D (5 bases each). The CDR3 extends over 14 amino acids. Trimming took 7 bases from V and 3 from J, leaving 16 bases between them. Germline CDR1 is GTSNPN and CDR2 is SVGIG (reference sequence). CDR3 region: CASNGAGFYNEQFF. CDR3 bases: TGTGCCTCTAACGGGGCAGGGTTCTACAATGAGCAGTTCTTC. The full variable domain, completed using reference TRBV30 and TRBJ2-1, is SQTIHQWPATLVQPVGSPLSLECTVEGTSNPNLYWYRQAAGRGLQLLFYSVGIGQISSEVPQNLSASRPQDRQFILSSKKLLLSDSGFYLCASNGAGFYNEQFFGPGTRLTVL.